The rows below give T cell receptor beta chains drawn from one sample of a study of blood T cell repertoires in COVID-19. TCRdb's copy holds only in-frame clones and misses some; the assay was immunoSEQ multiplex PCR. The table includes approximately 100,000 clones, nearly 85% detected once. Material for sequencing was peripheral blood. The receptors come from a woman aged 50 to 60 with acute or convalescent COVID-19. The CDR3 runs from the conserved cysteine through the conserved F or W. Each record gives: clone size, J gene, V gene, D gene, CDR3 DNA, CDR3 protein. The D gene is left open where the match is weak. Clone size is not always given. Where it is, it says once, few, many or a class for expanded clones.

.,TRBJ1-6,TRBV7-9,TRBD1,TGTGCCAGCAGCTTAGGACAGGGCTCCTATAATTCACCCCTCCACTTT,CASSLGQGSYNSPLHF
.,TRBJ1-1,TRBV19,.,TGTGCCTGCAGGGGAAGGAACACTGAAGCTTTCTTT,CACRGRNTEAFF
.,TRBJ1-1,TRBV5-4,.,TGTGCCAGCAGCTTGGGTGGCGCGGATTGGACTGAAGCTTTCTTT,CASSLGGADWTEAFF
.,TRBJ1-5,TRBV30,.,TGTGCCTGGAGTGTACCAAGGACAGCGAATCAGCCCCAGCATTTT,CAWSVPRTANQPQHF
.,TRBJ2-5,TRBV24-1,TRBD2,TGTGCCACCAGTGACTCCACTAGCGGGGGCGAGACCCAGTACTTC,CATSDSTSGGETQYF
.,TRBJ2-2,TRBV6-4,.,TGTGCCAGCAGTTTAGAGGTCACCGGGGAGCTGTTTTTT,CASSLEVTGELFF
once,TRBJ2-2,TRBV4-1,.,TGCGCCAGCAGCCAAGCCAGGGATAGTTATCGGAGGGCCGGGGAGCTGTTTTTT,CASSQARDSYRRAGELFF
.,TRBJ2-7,TRBV9,TRBD1,TGTGCCAGCTCACCTAACAGGGGATCCCCCTACGAGCAGTACTTC,CASSPNRGSPYEQYF
.,TRBJ1-1,TRBV10-3,.,TGTGCCATCAGGGCACAGGGAAACACTGAAGCTTTCTTT,CAIRAQGNTEAFF
.,TRBJ1-2,TRBV10-3,.,TGTGCCATCACCGACTACTATGGCTACACCTTC,CAITDYYGYTF
few,TRBJ1-2,TRBV6-5,.,TGTGCCAGCAGGGGGCCTCCCGGCTACACCTTC,CASRGPPGYTF
.,TRBJ1-2,TRBV6-1,TRBD1,TGTGCCAGCAGTGAAGAGGCAGGGGGCGACCAGAGCTACACCTTC,CASSEEAGGDQSYTF
.,TRBJ2-3,TRBV18,.,TGTGCCAGCTCTGCGGTCCAAGATACGCAGTATTTT,CASSAVQDTQYF
.,TRBJ2-3,TRBV5-1,.,TGCGCCAGCAGCCCGATGGGACTTTTCCCCACAGATACGCAGTATTTT,CASSPMGLFPTDTQYF
.,TRBJ2-7,TRBV7-3,.,TGTGCCAGCAGCGATGGGGCCAAAACCCCGTACGAGCAGTACTTC,CASSDGAKTPYEQYF
.,TRBJ1-2,TRBV28,TRBD1,TGTGCCATACCCCTCCGGGACAGTGACTATGGCTACACCTTC,CAIPLRDSDYGYTF
.,TRBJ1-1,TRBV18,.,TGTGCCAGCTCACCAAATGGACAGCCGAACACTGAAGCTTTCTTT,CASSPNGQPNTEAFF
.,TRBJ1-2,TRBV6-5,TRBD1,TGTGCCAGCAGTTATTTATTACAGGGGGCAAACTATGGCTACACCTTC,CASSYLLQGANYGYTF
.,TRBJ2-4,TRBV12-2,.,TGTGCAAGTCGCCAAAAAGTAAACAGGGTTTGGGGGAACATTCAGTACTTC,CASRQKVNRVWGNIQYF
few,TRBJ2-1,TRBV6-5,TRBD2,TGTGCCAGCAGTTCCGCCAGCGCGGGGGGGAATGAGCAGTTCTTC,CASSSASAGGNEQFF
.,TRBJ1-6,TRBV25-1,TRBD1,TGTGCCAGCAGCCGGGACAGTTGGTATTCACCCCTCCACTTT,CASSRDSWYSPLHF
.,TRBJ1-5,TRBV6-5,.,TGTGCCAGCAGCACTCAGGGCGCCAATCAGCCCCAGCATTTT,CASSTQGANQPQHF
.,TRBJ2-5,TRBV13,TRBD1,TGTGCCAGCAGCTCCTACCGAGAGACAGGGGAAGAGACCCAGTACTTC,CASSSYRETGEETQYF
.,TRBJ1-6,TRBV6-5,TRBD1,TGTGCCAGCAGCTCCCAAGGACAGGGGAATTCACCCCTCCACTTT,CASSSQGQGNSPLHF
.,TRBJ1-5,TRBV27,.,TGTGCCAGCTGTTCATCGGGCGTTGGACAGCCCCAGCATTTT,CASCSSGVGQPQHF
.,TRBJ2-7,TRBV6-6,TRBD2,TGTGCCAGCAGTTACAGCGGGGCGTCCCCCTACTACGAGCAGTACTTC,CASSYSGASPYYEQYF
once,TRBJ1-2,TRBV28,.,TGTGCCAGCAGTATCTACTTCTCTTCCTATGGCTACACCTTC,CASSIYFSSYGYTF
.,TRBJ1-6,TRBV6-2/TRBV6-3,.,TGTGCCAGCAGTTACACGGCCGGCAAGGGGTCCTATAATTCACCCCTCCACTTT,CASSYTAGKGSYNSPLHF
.,TRBJ2-1,TRBV7-7,TRBD2,TGTGCCAGCAGCCGAGCGCCGACGGGACTAGCGGTACACAATGAGCAGTTCTTC,CASSRAPTGLAVHNEQFF
.,TRBJ2-7,TRBV5-1,TRBD1,TGCGCCAGCAGCACTGGAAGGACAGGGTCCTACGAGCAGTACTTC,CASSTGRTGSYEQYF
.,TRBJ2-3,TRBV5-4,.,TGTGCCAGCAGCTTGGGACCCCGGGTTAGCACAGATACGCAGTATTTT,CASSLGPRVSTDTQYF